These T cell receptor beta chains were read from a single sample in a study of cytomegalovirus exposure and HLA in healthy donors. Produced via immunoSEQ multiplex PCR; TCRdb's table is partial and in-frame only. The data contain some 120,000 clones, roughly 8.3% of them seen just once; the ten biggest clones take up approximately 5%. Sequencing was carried out using PBMCs. These receptors originate from a middle-aged man in good health and CMV-seronegative. CDR3s include the opening cysteine and the closing phenylalanine or tryptophan.

J | V | CDR3
TRBJ1-1 | TRBV5-4 | CASSLGQGDGTEAFF
TRBJ1-5 | TRBV5-1 | CASSLGPGDSNQPQHF
TRBJ2-2 | TRBV5-1 | CASSLEAGNTGELFF
TRBJ2-7 | TRBV2 | CASERDRTYEQYF
TRBJ2-1 | TRBV9 | CASSVGKGVGNEQFF
TRBJ2-2 | TRBV28 | CAIAPLGGGNTGELFF
TRBJ1-1 | TRBV2 | CASGTGYTEAFF
TRBJ2-7 | TRBV7-9 | CASSFGGMGYEQYF
TRBJ1-5 | TRBV19 | CAGGEGQPQHF
TRBJ1-2 | TRBV6-1 | CASSEALGRANYGYTF
TRBJ2-2 | TRBV2 | CASRSFRAGTGELFF
TRBJ1-3 | TRBV4-1 | CASSHLAIGNTIYF
TRBJ2-2 | TRBV18 | CASSPLGTSGNTGELFF
TRBJ2-1 | TRBV5-1 | CASSLTGVVSEQFF
TRBJ1-1 | TRBV5-1 | CASSLGGQGRWGTEAFF
TRBJ2-7 | TRBV4-2 | CASSQRGTAASYEQYF
TRBJ1-5 | TRBV5-1 | CASSLNGGDNQPQHF
TRBJ1-2 | TRBV27 | CASKLGQVDGYTF
TRBJ1-3 | TRBV7-2 | CASSLVQSHSGNTIYF
TRBJ1-1 | TRBV7-9 | CASSLRGQDEAFF
TRBJ1-1 | TRBV19 | CASMSARWTEAFF
TRBJ1-1 | TRBV6-5 | CASSFSRTHTEAFF
TRBJ2-3 | TRBV5-3 | CARRAAEGLAGVGTDTQYF
TRBJ1-2 | TRBV27 | CASSPTSGLNYGYTF
TRBJ2-7 | TRBV5-4 | CASSTDRGRQYF
TRBJ1-5 | TRBV28 | CASSGVTLGGRTQHF
TRBJ2-7 | TRBV7-6 | CASSPRTAGGPGEQYF
TRBJ1-2 | TRBV7-6 | CASSFDRSGYTF
TRBJ1-1 | TRBV11-2 | CASSLGAGTGLLEGAFF
TRBJ1-5 | TRBV6-4 | CASSDRGHYSNQPQHF
TRBJ1-2 | TRBV2 | CASSPLQGGDYGYTF
TRBJ2-1 | TRBV4-3 | CASSQRGNSYNEQFF
TRBJ1-1 | TRBV19 | CASKVRENTEAFF
TRBJ1-6 | TRBV9 | CASSVGNRVADNSPLHF
TRBJ2-5 | TRBV6-6 | CASSYSRQGGETQYF
TRBJ1-1 | TRBV7-3 | CASSLGQSNTEAFF
TRBJ1-2 | TRBV18 | CASSPTGPQINYGYTF
TRBJ1-1 | TRBV5-4 | CASSPTGNTEAFF
TRBJ1-1 | TRBV19 | CASYRGNTEAFF
TRBJ1-2 | TRBV2 | CASSVDRAAYTF
TRBJ2-3 | TRBV10-2 | CASSESSGGMHTQYF
TRBJ2-7 | TRBV6-5 | CASSTRQDHYEQYF
TRBJ1-2 | TRBV6-1 | CASSDPRTGPSNYGYTF
TRBJ2-1 | TRBV5-6 | CASSPLAGGPYNEQFF
TRBJ1-5 | TRBV2 | CASSAAGGNQPQHF
- | TRBV4-2 | CASSQGIRGGEQYF
TRBJ2-3 | TRBV11-2 | CASSLRGQNTDTQYF
TRBJ2-1 | TRBV6-5 | CAVGGNEQFF
TRBJ2-1 | TRBV30 | CAWSVTSGVYNEQFF